This T cell receptor beta chain was captured by sequencing in a study of blood T cell repertoires in COVID-19. The germline gives CDR1 PRHDT, CDR2 FYEKMQ (reference sequence). V shed 1 base, J shed 4 bases, and the junction held 3 bases outside the gene matches. CDR3 size: 15 residues. The method was immunoSEQ multiplex PCR; TCRdb's version includes in-frame clones alone and lacks a portion of them. This table holds some 93,000 clones, roughly 90% found once. The source of this sequence is a man between 60 and 70 years old with acute or convalescent COVID-19. Sequencing was carried out using peripheral blood. The gene calls are TRBV13 and TRBJ2-5; 10 nucleotides line up with TRBD1. The CDR3 region is CASSLAGTGAETQYF. The CDR3 DNA reads TGTGCCAGCAGCTTAGCCGGGACAGGGGCAGAGACCCAGTACTTC.